This T cell receptor beta chain was profiled in a study of cytomegalovirus exposure and HLA in healthy donors. Whole-study context: One earlier analysis, a look at around 180 million T cells, found almost 120 million unique TCR beta sequences. HLA-typed donors were the source of tens of millions of unique TCRs, which an early data release held.

A multiplex PCR was run with 60 Vbeta primers and 13 Jbeta primers. The table came from immunoSEQ multiplex PCR; TCRdb's copy has only in-frame clones and leaves some out. There are 150,000 to 200,000 clones in the sample; around three quarters occur only once, and more than 0.8% lies in the top ten. CDR1 SGHTA and CDR2 FQGTGA come from the germline V gene. V was cut by 5 bases and J by 1 base, with 9 bases left in between. This CDR3 contains 14 residues. The sequenced sample was PBMCs. V is TRBV7-3 and J is TRBJ1-3, with D maybe TRBD1 (5 bases). The sequence came from a middle-aged woman in good health and CMV-seronegative. The CDR3: CASSPGGSGNTIYF. As DNA, the CDR3 is TGTGCCAGCAGCCCCGGGGGGTCTGGAAACACCATATATTTT.